This T cell receptor beta chain was sequenced for a study of preoperative IRX-2 immunotherapy in early breast cancer. Measured with immunoSEQ multiplex PCR; TCRdb has only the in-frame clones, and not every one. The sample lists 34,000 or so clones, roughly four fifths seen once, with roughly 2.5% in the top ten. The treatment was: preoperative locoregional IRX-2 cytokine immunotherapy. Preoperative locoregional IRX-2 cytokine immunotherapy was tested in the phase Ib source study. The CDR3 has 13 residues. Per the germline V gene, CDR1 is LNHDA and CDR2 is SQIVND (reference sequence). The rearrangement links TRBV19 to TRBJ2-3; tentative D call: TRBD2 (6 bases). This specimen consisted of lymph node tissue, obtained from a patient treated with IRX-2 immunotherapy. This sequence was found in a human donor with breast cancer. The CDR3 loop is CVTRGLFTDTQYF. CDR3 nucleotide sequence: TGTGTGACGAGGGGACTTTTCACAGATACGCAGTATTTT.